The 27 T cell receptor beta chains presented below share a single source sample, sequenced in a study of regulatory T cells in long-lasting Graves disease. Time point indicated: persistent/refractory GD, antithyroid drugs over 5 years with positive TRAb. The authors made the TCR library using RNA they extracted from PBMCs. Assembly of TCR beta libraries relied on iRepertoire HTBI primers together with Arm-PCR of CDR3 regions. Each CDR3 protein gets one entry after TCRdb re-called the multiplex PCR reads with MiXCR. The sample lists about 460,000 distinct CDR3 sequences; under 25% were seen once. Sequences were derived from peripheral blood mononuclear cells (PBMCs), sampled when the disease was refractory, from a patient treated with antithyroid drugs. These receptors originate from a female donor with Graves disease.

In the case of this clonotype: A far more abundant clone sits one base away, making this likely a read error. V is TRBV2 and J is TRBJ1-6; tentative D call: TRBD1 (6 bases). This CDR3 spans 13 amino acids. Germline loops: CDR1 SNHLY, CDR2 FYNNEI. CDR3 in DNA: TGTGCCAGCAGCCGACAGGTTGATTCACTCCTCCACTTT. It encodes CASSRQVDSLLHF. The variable domain in full, completed from reference TRBV2 and TRBJ1-6, reads EPEVTQTPSHQVTQMGQEVILRCVPISNHLYFYWYRQILGQKVEFLVSFYNNEISEKSEIFDDQFSVERPDGSNFTLKIRSTKLEDSAMYFCASSRQVDSLLHFGNGTRLTVT.

This clonotype appeared a few times. The chain recombines TRBV20-1 with TRBJ1-4; 9 bases agree with TRBD1. This CDR3 is 15 amino acids long. The germline CDR1 and CDR2 sequences are DFQATT and SNEGSKA (reference sequence). The junction had 9 bases not matched to a gene; V was cut back by 2 bases and J by 8 bases. Here the CDR3 reads CSARIPGTGSEKLFF. The CDR3 nucleotides are TGCAGTGCTAGAATCCCCGGGACAGGGAGCGAAAAACTGTTTTTT.

The chain recombines TRBV30 with TRBJ1-2; the D is unclear. Germline-derived CDR1 and CDR2 are GTSNPN and SVGIG (reference sequence). V was trimmed by 0 bases and J by 3 bases, leaving 8 bases between them. CDR3 size: 13 residues. CDR3 loop: CAWSVWGDYGYTF. The CDR3 region has the DNA TGTGCCTGGAGTGTCTGGGGAGACTATGGCTACACCTTC.

The chain has TRBV13 and TRBJ2-1, with D perhaps matching TRBD1 or TRBD2 (5 bases each). The CDR3 is 14 residues long. The V and J ends lost 4 bases and 2 bases respectively, with 9 bases between them. Looked up from germline, CDR1 is PRHDT and CDR2 is FYEKMQ (reference sequence). The CDR3 nucleotides are TGTGCCAGCAGCTCTTGGGACGCCTACAATGAGCAGTTCTTC. Translated, it gives CASSSWDAYNEQFF.

This chain links TRBV20-1 with TRBJ2-5, with 8 bases aligning to TRBD2. The CDR3 is 14 amino acids. Germline loops: CDR1 DFQATT, CDR2 SNEGSKA (reference sequence). Unmatched junction bases numbered 5, after V lost 1 base and J lost 4 bases. The CDR3 nucleotides read TGCAGTGCTAGAGGACTAGCGAGAACAGAGACCCAGTACTTC. It codes for CSARGLARTETQYF.

The V and J genes are TRBV4-1 and TRBJ1-4; D not certain. Germline V gene lookup returns CDR1 MGHRA and CDR2 YSYEKL. Deletions cut 0 bases from V and 4 bases from J, with 9 bases between. The CDR3 sequence is 15 residues long. CDR3 nucleotide sequence: TGCGCCAGCAGCCAAGATCGTAGGCTTAATGAAAAACTGTTTTTT. Translating it yields CASSQDRRLNEKLFF.

This clonotype was picked up many times. The chain recombines TRBV28 with TRBJ1-2; 7 bases match TRBD1. The trim removed 10 bases at V and 8 bases at J, leaving 16 bases unmatched. CDR1 MDHEN and CDR2 SYDVKM come from the germline V gene. The CDR3 runs 14 residues. CDR3 in amino acids: CATQGGKGAGGYTF. For the CDR3, the DNA is TGTGCCACCCAAGGCGGGAAGGGGGCTGGAGGCTACACCTTC.

With regard to this clonotype: One end of the junction is discordant with germline, which a read error may explain. This chain links TRBV28 with TRBJ1-5; possibly TRBD1 for D (5 bases). The CDR3 loop spans 15 amino acids. CDR1 and CDR2 from the germline V gene are MDHEN and SYDVKM. The CDR3 loop is CASSLRTLSNQPQRF. The CDR3 region has the DNA TGTGCCAGCAGTTTAAGGACACTTAGCAATCAGCCCCAGCGTTTT.

Ten or more counts support this clonotype. V is TRBV2 and J is TRBJ1-5; no definite D call. The germline V gene has CDR1 SNHLY and CDR2 FYNNEI. Deletions cut 1 base from V and 9 bases from J, with 10 bases between. CDR3 length: 13 residues. This CDR3 is CASSEGEGLPQHF. In nucleotides, the CDR3 is TGTGCCAGCAGTGAAGGGGAGGGATTGCCCCAGCATTTT. The full variable domain, rest sourced from reference TRBV2 and TRBJ1-5, is EPEVTQTPSHQVTQMGQEVILRCVPISNHLYFYWYRQILGQKVEFLVSFYNNEISEKSEIFDDQFSVERPDGSNFTLKIRSTKLEDSAMYFCASSEGEGLPQHFGDGTRLSIL.

This clonotype occurred a few times. The genes are TRBV3-1 and TRBJ2-7; no definite D call. Per germline, CDR1 LGHDT and CDR2 YNNKEL (reference sequence). Deletions cut 4 bases from V and 2 bases from J, with 18 bases between. The CDR3 is 16 residues long. The CDR3 protein is CASSLELEDLTYEQYF. The CDR3 DNA is TGTGCCAGCAGCCTTGAATTAGAGGACCTAACCTACGAGCAGTACTTC.

The chain employs TRBV3-1 and TRBJ2-6; 7 nucleotides agree with TRBD2. J lost 0 bases, V lost 4 bases, and 12 bases had no gene match. Germline V CDR1 and CDR2: LGHDT, YNNKEL (reference sequence). There are 19 residues in the CDR3. CDR3 in DNA: TGTGCCAGCAGCCGCCTCCCCGGGGGGAGTTACTCTGGGGCCAACGTCCTGACTTTC. This codes for CASSRLPGGSYSGANVLTF.

V gene TRBV7-2 combines with J gene TRBJ2-1; D not resolved. With 3 bases removed from V and 0 bases from J, the gap between germline ends came to 15 bases. The CDR3 is 17 residues long. Germline V gene sequence: CDR1 SGHTA, CDR2 FQGNSA. The CDR3 nucleotides read TGTGCCAGCAGCTTCATACCTGGTCTAGGCTCCTACAATGAGCAGTTCTTC. This sequence encodes CASSFIPGLGSYNEQFF. Full variable domain (missing parts from reference TRBV7-2 and TRBJ2-1): GAGVSQSPSNKVTEKGKDVELRCDPISGHTALYWYRQSLGQGLEFLIYFQGNSAPDKSGLPSDRFSAERTGGSVSTLTIQRTQQEDSAVYLCASSFIPGLGSYNEQFFGPGTRLTVL.

Note on this clonotype: Compared with germline, one end of the junction differs, possibly owing to a read error. The rearrangement joins TRBV7-2 to TRBJ2-5; 7 nucleotides agree with TRBD2. The germline V gene has CDR1 SGHTA and CDR2 FQGNSA. The length of the CDR3 is 16 residues. CDR3 region: CASSQETGLPQETQYF. The CDR3 DNA reads as TGCGCCAGCAGCCAAGAAACGGGACTACCGCAAGAGACCCAGTACTTC.

The J gene is TRBJ1-5, the V gene TRBV29-1; D ambiguous. CDR3 size: 16 residues. CDR1 is SQVTM and CDR2 is ANQGSEA in the germline V gene. The V end lost 7 bases, the J end lost 0 bases, and 19 bases lay between the germline ends. CDR3 sequence (DNA): TGCAGCGCCAAACCCGCCGCGGTATCTAGCAATCAGCCCCAGCATTTT. Translating gives CSAKPAAVSSNQPQHF.

CDR3 DNA: TGCGCCAGCAGCTTCGACGGGACAGTAAATTCACCCCTCCACTTT. It codes for CASSFDGTVNSPLHF. The gene calls are TRBV5-1 and TRBJ1-6, with 7 nucleotides matching TRBD1. The CDR3 consists of 15 residues. Looked up from germline, CDR1 is SGHRS and CDR2 is YFSETQ. Trimming at V came to 2 bases and at J to 7 bases, leaving 6 bases not matched to a gene.

This clonotype was counted once. This may be a read error: a much more frequent sequence differs by one nucleotide. CDR3: CVSSPGDEQYF. The CDR3 DNA is TGTGTCAGCAGCCCCGGGGACGAGCAGTACTTC. The chain links TRBV28 to TRBJ2-7; maybe TRBD2 (5 bases). The V gene's germline CDR1 is MDHEN and CDR2 SYDVKM. This CDR3 is built from 11 residues.

The chain links TRBV6-1 to TRBJ2-7; D remains ambiguous. This CDR3 spans 17 amino acids. Germline assignment: CDR1 MNHNS and CDR2 SASEGT. V dropped 1 base and J dropped 2 bases, with 18 bases sitting between them. CDR3 DNA sequence: TGTGCCAGCAGTGAAGGGAAGGCGTCCCACACACCCTACGAGCAGTACTTC. Encoded protein: CASSEGKASHTPYEQYF.

This chain uses TRBV4-1 with TRBJ1-2; D uncertain. The CDR3 has 14 residues. The V end lost 1 base, the J end lost 2 bases, and 8 bases lay between the germline ends. Germline assignment: CDR1 MGHRA and CDR2 YSYEKL. The CDR3 DNA reads as TGCGCCAGCAGCCAAGGGTTAAGAAACTATGGCTACACCTTC. Encoded protein: CASSQGLRNYGYTF.

The rearrangement joins TRBV9 to TRBJ2-7, with D possibly being TRBD1 (5 bases). Germline-derived CDR1 and CDR2 are SGDLS and YYNGEE. CDR3 length: 13 residues. Trimming cost V 8 bases and J 1 base, with 13 bases left between them. The CDR3: CASQGPGSYEQYF. DNA of the CDR3: TGTGCCAGTCAGGGTCCCGGGTCCTACGAGCAGTACTTC.

This chain uses TRBV18 with TRBJ1-1; weak D call: TRBD1 (5 bases). CDR1 is KGHSH and CDR2 is LQKENI in the germline V gene. Trimming left V 3 bases short and J 3 bases short, with 11 bases between. The CDR3 consists of 14 residues. Here the CDR3 DNA reads TGTGCCAGCTCACCTGATGAGGGGTACACTGAAGCTTTCTTT. It is translated as CASSPDEGYTEAFF.

The gene calls are TRBV13 and TRBJ2-7; D may match TRBD1 or TRBD2 (5 bases each). The germline V gene has CDR1 PRHDT and CDR2 FYEKMQ (reference sequence). Trimming pared 1 base from V and 5 bases from J, leaving 12 bases between. The CDR3 is made up of 14 amino acids. This CDR3 reads CASSLEPGSNEQYF. The DNA of the CDR3 is TGTGCCAGCAGCTTAGAGCCAGGGAGCAACGAGCAGTACTTC.

Many counts were recorded for this clonotype. The chain combines TRBV2 with TRBJ2-7; no clear D. In germline, CDR1 is SNHLY, CDR2 FYNNEI. The CDR3 extends over 15 amino acids. Trimming removed 7 bases from V and 0 bases from J, with 16 bases in between. CDR3 sequence: CASMAQLRSSYEQYF. The CDR3 DNA sequence: TGTGCCAGCATGGCCCAACTTCGAAGCTCCTACGAGCAGTACTTC.

This clonotype was detected ten times or more. The chain uses TRBV29-1 and TRBJ1-1, with D perhaps TRBD1 (5 bases). The germline V gene has CDR1 SQVTM and CDR2 ANQGSEA. This CDR3 region has 13 residues. V gave up 6 bases and J gave up 1 base, with 12 bases separating them. Here the CDR3 reads CSVGLTPNTEAFF. The DNA for the CDR3 is TGCAGCGTGGGACTAACACCGAACACTGAAGCTTTCTTT. The variable domain in full, completed from reference TRBV29-1 and TRBJ1-1, reads SAVISQKPSRDICQRGTSLTIQCQVDSQVTMMFWYRQQPGQSLTLIATANQGSEATYESGFVIDKFPISRPNLTFSTLTVSNMSPEDSSIYLCSVGLTPNTEAFFGQGTRLTVV.

This clonotype was observed a few times. The genes are TRBV6-1 and TRBJ2-7; 12 bases align to TRBD2. In germline, CDR1 is MNHNS, CDR2 SASEGT. CDR3 size: 17 residues. V dropped 6 bases and J dropped 2; count of bases not matched to a gene: 11. CDR3: CASSRRAASGGAYEQYF. CDR3 sequence (DNA): TGTGCCAGCAGCCGCCGAGCGGCTAGCGGGGGGGCCTACGAGCAGTACTTC.

There are a few counts of this clonotype. The V gene is TRBV29-1, the J gene TRBJ2-6; D ambiguous. The CDR3 loop spans 12 amino acids. V shed 8 bases and J shed 4 bases, with 9 bases lying between them. Germline V gene data show CDR1 as SQVTM and CDR2 as ANQGSEA. The CDR3 DNA follows: TGCAGCTCTTTGGAGGGGGCCAACGTCCTGACTTTC. Translating gives CSSLEGANVLTF.

J is TRBJ2-5 and V is TRBV7-2; 10 bases fit TRBD2. The J call may be in error: the DNA end matches TRBJ2-1 better. The CDR3 extends over 15 amino acids. The V gene's germline CDR1 is SGHTA and CDR2 FQGNSA. The CDR3 DNA reads as TGTGCCAGCAGCTTAAGAGCGGGGGGGCGTTATGAGCAGTTCTTC. As protein: CASSLRAGGRYEQFF.

This chain connects TRBV19 to TRBJ1-2; 10 nucleotides match TRBD1. Germline trimming cut 10 bases from V and 4 bases from J; bases unmatched to any gene: 6. This CDR3 is built from 13 residues. CDR1 and CDR2 from the germline V gene are LNHDA and SQIVND (reference sequence). The CDR3 here is CATRDRGAYGYTF. The DNA for the CDR3 is TGTGCCACCAGGGACAGGGGTGCCTATGGCTACACCTTC.